This T cell receptor beta chain derives from a study of human T cells and chemical hapten exposure. General study results and limits: Expanded TCRs made up significantly more big CDR3 similarity clusters than controls did.

Per the authors' pipeline: Samples contained a median of 95,638 TCRs, with a range of roughly 20,000 to 690,600. TCRdb re-called the RACE reads with MiXCR, one entry per CDR3 protein. What appears here as the V and J calls and clone size reflects TCRdb's work, not the paper's. This table holds under 110,000 distinct CDR3 sequences, roughly 12% found once. Trimming stripped 4 bases from V and 1 base from J, with 8 bases between. CDR3 length: 14 amino acids. From germline, CDR1 is SNHLY and CDR2 FYNNEI. This clonotype was seen a handful of times. Antigen: not known. Sample time point: pre-sensitization, week 0. Treatment given: therapeutic diphenylcyclopropenone sensitization with weekly scalp DPC. Venepuncture was done earlier than the placement of each patch test.

The origin of this receptor is a woman aged 45-65 years with alopecia areata. Some clones in this sample may be carry-over from other donors' samples. This sequence joins TRBV2 and TRBJ2-1; no firm D call. The source material was whole blood, sampled in connection with sensitization to the hapten diphenylcyclopropenone (DPC). This chain's CDR3 is CASSGIVSYNEQFF. CDR3 in DNA: TGTGCCAGCAGTGGGATAGTTTCCTACAATGAGCAGTTCTTC.